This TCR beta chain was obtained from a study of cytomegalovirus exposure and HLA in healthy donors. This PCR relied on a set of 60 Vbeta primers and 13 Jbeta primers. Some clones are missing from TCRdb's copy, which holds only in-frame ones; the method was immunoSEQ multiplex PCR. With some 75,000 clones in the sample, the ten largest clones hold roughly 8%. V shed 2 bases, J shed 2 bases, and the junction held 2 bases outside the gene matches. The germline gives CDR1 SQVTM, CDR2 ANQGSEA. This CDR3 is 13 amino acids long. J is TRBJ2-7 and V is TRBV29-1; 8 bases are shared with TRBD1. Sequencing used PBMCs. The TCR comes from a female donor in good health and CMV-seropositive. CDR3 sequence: CSVELGQAYEQYF. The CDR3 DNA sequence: TGCAGCGTTGAATTGGGACAGGCCTACGAGCAGTACTTC.